The next 24 T cell receptor beta chains were all read from a single sample in a study of cytotoxic CD8 clonotypes in ibrutinib-treated CLL. Libraries were prepared by immunoSEQ multiplex PCR; TCRdb keeps only in-frame clonotypes and omits some of them. This table holds tens of thousands of clones, roughly 45% found once. Sample: PBMCs, taken before ibrutinib treatment. The receptors were gathered from a human donor with chronic lymphocytic leukemia.

The sample holds a few counts of this clone. This sequence joins TRBV6-1 and TRBJ2-1; D unclear. The CDR3 spans 12 residues. Trimming shortened V by 0 bases and J by 4 bases, and 1 base separated the two germline ends. Germline V gene data show CDR1 as MNHNS and CDR2 as SASEGT. CDR3 region: CASSEAYNEQFF. CDR3 nucleotides: TGTGCCAGCAGTGAAGCTTACAATGAGCAGTTCTTC.

The chain links TRBV13 to TRBJ1-5, with D perhaps matching TRBD1 (6 bases). The germline V gene encodes CDR1 PRHDT and CDR2 FYEKMQ (reference sequence). V dropped 6 bases and J dropped 7 bases, with 16 bases sitting between them. CDR3 length: 14 residues. CDR3 residues: CASRGGSGGQPQHF. CDR3 nucleotides: TGTGCCAGCAGGGGGGGCTCGGGTGGCCAGCCCCAGCATTTT.

This clone was detected only a few times. The chain combines TRBV7-2 with TRBJ1-1, with no clear D. There are 13 residues in the CDR3. The V and J ends lost 5 bases and 11 bases respectively, with 18 bases between them. Germline CDR1 and CDR2: SGHTA and FQGNSA. CDR3 in amino acids: CASSQSTQLEAFF. CDR3 bases: TGTGCCAGCAGCCAATCAACCCAGCTCGAGGCTTTCTTT.

The chain recombines TRBV7-6 with TRBJ2-5, with 9 bases matching TRBD2. The trim removed 2 bases at V and 5 bases at J, leaving 9 bases unmatched. CDR3 length equals 16 residues. Germline V gene data show CDR1 as SGHVS and CDR2 as FNYEAQ. The CDR3 nucleotides are TGTGCCAGCAGCTTAAGTATAGCGGGGGCGGGGGAGACCCAGTACTTC. Residues: CASSLSIAGAGETQYF. Together with reference TRBV7-6 and TRBJ2-5, the CDR3 gives the full variable domain: GAGVSQSPRYKVTKRGQDVALRCDPISGHVSLYWYRQALGQGPEFLTYFNYEAQQDKSGLPNDRFSAERPEGSISTLTIQRTEQRDSAMYRCASSLSIAGAGETQYFGPGTRLLVL.

V and J are TRBV5-1 and TRBJ2-2, with a weak D call TRBD1 (6 bases). The CDR3 sequence is 15 residues long. Germline V CDR1 and CDR2: SGHRS, YFSETQ. Between the trimmed V and J ends, which lost 4 bases and 1 base, there was a span of 11 bases. The CDR3 sequence is CASSRSTGNTGELFF. The CDR3 DNA sequence: TGCGCCAGCAGCCGTTCGACAGGGAACACCGGGGAGCTGTTTTTT.

This clone has more than one count but fewer than ten. Relative to the germline gene, one junction end is altered; a read error may explain this. J is TRBJ1-1 and V is TRBV28, with D unresolved. CDR3 size: 11 residues. Germline CDR1 MDHEN, CDR2 SYDVKM. CDR3 in DNA: TGTGCCAGCAGCTTCGACACCGAAGCTTTCTTT. Protein sequence: CASSFDTEAFF.

This clone occurred a few times. The chain employs TRBV13 and TRBJ1-2; 7 bases are a match to TRBD1. The CDR3 runs to 13 residues. The J segment lost 8 bases and the V segment lost 0 bases, leaving 3 bases of the junction unmatched. In germline, CDR1 is PRHDT, CDR2 FYEKMQ (reference sequence). The CDR3 reads CASSLGDRTGYTF. The CDR3 DNA sequence: TGTGCCAGCAGCTTAGGGGACAGGACGGGCTACACCTTC.

The V and J genes are TRBV2 and TRBJ2-7, with 7 bases aligning to TRBD2. Looked up from germline, CDR1 is SNHLY and CDR2 is FYNNEI. V shed 6 bases, J shed 2 bases, and the junction held 7 bases outside the gene matches. The CDR3 loop spans 14 amino acids. CDR3 nucleotide sequence: TGTGCCAGCAGGGGATTGGGAGGGACCTACGAGCAGTACTTC. Translation: CASRGLGGTYEQYF.

The gene calls are TRBV4-2 and TRBJ2-5; D possibly uses TRBD1 or TRBD2 (7 bases each). The CDR3 has 16 amino acids. Trimming took off 4 bases at V and 7 bases at J, with 22 bases between the two ends. Germline loops: CDR1 LGHNA, CDR2 YNFKEQ. This CDR3 reads CASSLGPGGDFWTQYF. CDR3 DNA sequence: TGTGCCAGCAGCCTAGGACCAGGGGGGGATTTTTGGACCCAGTACTTC.

The V call is TRBV7-2, the J call TRBJ2-5, with D perhaps TRBD1 or TRBD2 (6 bases each). Germline CDR1 is SGHTA and CDR2 is FQGNSA. V was pared by 5 bases and J by 5 bases, with 12 bases between. The CDR3 loop spans 13 amino acids. CDR3 bases: TGTGCCAGCAGCCCCCCGGGGGCTGAGACCCAGTACTTC. This sequence encodes CASSPPGAETQYF.

The rearrangement links TRBV15 to TRBJ1-5; the D is unclear. Germline CDR1 and CDR2: LNHNV and YYDKDF (reference sequence). V was cut by 3 bases and J by 6 bases, with 9 bases left in between. This CDR3 has 13 amino acids. Written as DNA, the CDR3 is TGTGCCACCAGCAGTGGACTTGGTCAGCCCCAGCATTTT. Translation gives CATSSGLGQPQHF.

This chain links TRBV7-8 with TRBJ1-2, with 9 bases matching TRBD1. The CDR3 runs 16 residues. Germline loops: CDR1 SGHVS, CDR2 FQNEAQ. Trimming at V came to 1 base and at J to 8 bases, leaving 11 bases not matched to a gene. DNA of the CDR3: TGTGCCAGCAGCTTAGAAAGAACAGGGGGCGCCTCCGGCTACACCTTC. Its translation is CASSLERTGGASGYTF.

The rearrangement uses TRBV5-1 and TRBJ2-7, with D unresolved. Germline lookup yields CDR1 SGHRS and CDR2 YFSETQ. Trimming removed 2 bases at V and 1 base at J, with 10 bases between. The CDR3 runs to 14 residues. The CDR3 sequence: CASSFGEPSYEQYF. In DNA form, the CDR3 reads TGCGCCAGCAGCTTTGGAGAACCGTCCTACGAGCAGTACTTC.

V is TRBV6-1 and J is TRBJ1-2; 12 bases fit TRBD1. The length of the CDR3 is 15 residues. Germline values: CDR1 MNHNS, CDR2 SASEGT. J was trimmed by 3 bases and V by 3 bases; bases with no gene match: 2. In DNA form, the CDR3 reads TGTGCCAGCAGTGAGGGGACAGGGGGCTACTATGGCTACACCTTC. Its protein product is CASSEGTGGYYGYTF.

This clone showed up just a few times. V gene TRBV9 combines with J gene TRBJ2-2; the D is unclear. CDR1 and CDR2 from the germline V gene are SGDLS and YYNGEE. Trimming pared 0 bases from V and 7 bases from J, leaving 7 bases between. The CDR3 has 13 residues. The CDR3 DNA sequence: TGTGCCAGCAGCGTAGTTGGGCGCGGGGAGCTGTTTTTT. It is translated as CASSVVGRGELFF.

The V call is TRBV6-5, the J call TRBJ1-2; D is unclear. The CDR3 totals 12 residues. Per germline, CDR1 MNHEY and CDR2 SVGAGI. V lost 11 bases and J 9 bases, leaving 19 bases between the germline ends. As DNA, the CDR3 is TGTGCCGCGAGGGCAGCCTTGAAGAGCTACACCTTC. Protein product: CAARAALKSYTF.

The gene calls are TRBV6-1 and TRBJ1-4, with unresolved D. CDR3 length: 17 amino acids. Germline CDR1 is MNHNS and CDR2 is SASEGT. V lost 2 bases and J lost 0, with 13 bases in between. This CDR3 is CASSELLYKATNEKLFF. DNA for the CDR3: TGTGCCAGCAGTGAACTCTTATATAAGGCAACTAATGAAAAACTGTTTTTT.

V gene TRBV19 combines with J gene TRBJ1-1; 7 bases agree with TRBD1. CDR1 LNHDA and CDR2 SQIVND come from the germline V gene (reference sequence). The trim removed 3 bases at V and 0 bases at J, leaving 10 bases unmatched. This CDR3 spans 17 amino acids. The CDR3 DNA is TGTGCCAGTAGTATCAGGGAGGGGGCCTTAATGAACACTGAAGCTTTCTTT. It specifies CASSIREGALMNTEAFF.

This clone was picked up one time. The V call is TRBV4-1, the J call TRBJ2-7; TRBD2 matches at 10 bases. The V gene's germline CDR1 is MGHRA and CDR2 YSYEKL. The junction had 5 bases not matched to a gene; V was cut back by 1 base and J by 2 bases. There are 16 residues in the CDR3. The CDR3 bases are TGCGCCAGCAGCCAAGTCCCTAGCGGGGGACCCTACGAGCAGTACTTC. The encoded protein is CASSQVPSGGPYEQYF.

V is TRBV27 and J is TRBJ1-1, with D possibly TRBD1 on 5 matching bases. Trimming left V 1 base short and J 1 base short, with 10 bases between. Germline CDR1 and CDR2: MNHEY and SMNVEV (reference sequence). The CDR3 contains 15 residues. The CDR3 loop is CASSLWGGANTEAFF. In nucleotides, the CDR3 is TGTGCCAGCAGTTTATGGGGGGGTGCGAACACTGAAGCTTTCTTT.

The count of this clone is one. This chain uses TRBV29-1 with TRBJ1-1; 8 nucleotides line up with TRBD1. The length of the CDR3 is 15 residues. With 6 bases clipped from V and 0 bases from J, the junction kept 9 bases outside the gene matches. Per the germline V gene, CDR1 is SQVTM and CDR2 is ANQGSEA. CDR3 DNA sequence: TGCAGCGTGCCCGAACAGGGGGACATGAACACTGAAGCTTTCTTT. Protein sequence: CSVPEQGDMNTEAFF.

The rearrangement uses TRBV4-1 and TRBJ2-1; a weak D match, TRBD1 (6 bases). The V end was cut by 4 bases, the J end by 5 bases, with 15 bases between. The CDR3 runs 15 residues. Germline loops: CDR1 MGHRA, CDR2 YSYEKL. The CDR3 spells CASSRTGTRDNEQFF. The DNA of the CDR3 is TGCGCCAGCAGCCGAACCGGGACAAGGGACAATGAGCAGTTCTTC.

The genes are TRBV7-3 and TRBJ2-5; D might be TRBD1 (6 bases). With 5 bases removed from V and 5 bases from J, the gap between germline ends came to 12 bases. Germline values: CDR1 SGHTA, CDR2 FQGTGA. CDR3 length: 13 residues. In DNA form, the CDR3 reads TGTGCCAGCAGCCCACAGGGTGGGGAGACCCAGTACTTC. Translated: CASSPQGGETQYF.

The gene calls are TRBV28 and TRBJ1-2, with D perhaps TRBD1 (6 bases). Germline V gene data show CDR1 as MDHEN and CDR2 as SYDVKM. Trimming shortened V by 7 bases and J by 2 bases, and 11 bases separated the two germline ends. This CDR3 is 13 amino acids long. The CDR3 nucleotides read TGTGCCAGCACTTCCAGGGGAAACTATGGCTACACCTTC. As protein: CASTSRGNYGYTF.